This TCR beta chain originates from a study of response to subunit inactivated influenza vaccine (dated 2018 in TCRdb). For the study in its entirety: The study used deep quantitative T cell receptor repertoire profiling to track responses to a trivalent subunit inactivated influenza vaccine.

The germline V gene specifies SQVTM as CDR1 and ANQGSEA as CDR2. Trimming accounts for 3 bases at V and 6 bases at J, while the number of junction bases matched to no gene is 10. Its CDR3 holds 15 amino acids, cysteine through phenylalanine. Here the CDR3 DNA is all that survives: 45 bases in frame from base 1. Results and caveats for the whole study, not just this receptor: It was suggested by the authors that each seasonal influenza vaccination may recruit only a limited number of new T cells.

Receptor amplification or capture employed RT-PCR. TCRdb lists the instrument as Illumina HiSeq 2500. In-frame beta chains were kept once TCRdb had trimmed the public reads at Q25 with fastp and called clones with MiXCR. Each CDR3 protein gets just one entry, which takes the most common genes and DNA from the rows behind it. This sample gives fewer than 700,000 distinct CDR3 sequences in total; 10% to 15% of them show up just once. The ten largest clones represent around 13% of the sample. The sample holds a few counts of this clonotype. This clone's antigen is unknown. Base quality data are lacking; no much larger clone is found one base away. The time point label for this specimen denotes: around 45 days after influenza vaccine administration.

This clonotype was sampled from a man aged 45 to 65 who received an inactivated influenza vaccine. Donor details come from another sample of the same person, matched by shared clones. The V and J genes are TRBV29-1 and TRBJ2-1; TRBD2 fits 8 bases in the junction. The sample in question was PBMCs from blood, obtained about 40 days after vaccination. The CDR3 reads CSVEYPGLVSNEQFF. The nucleotide sequence is given as TGCAGCGTTGAGTATCCGGGACTAGTGAGCAATGAGCAGTTCTTC.